This TCR beta chain is drawn from a study of technical replicates of blood from a handful of donors. Assay used: immunoSEQ multiplex PCR; TCRdb lists only in-frame clones, some missing. The sample lists about 70,000 clones, approximately 86% occurring once. The clonotype comes from a human donor in good health. Some clones in this sample may be carry-over from other donors' samples. Sequenced material: PBMCs.

CDR3 sequence: CASSARVGEKLFF. For the CDR3, the DNA is TGTGCCAGCAGTGCCCGGGTGGGTGAAAAACTGTTTTTT. The gene calls are TRBV6-5 and TRBJ1-4, with unresolved D. The CDR3 runs 13 residues. Germline lookup yields CDR1 MNHEY and CDR2 SVGAGI. Trimming took 5 bases from V and 7 from J, leaving 11 bases between them.